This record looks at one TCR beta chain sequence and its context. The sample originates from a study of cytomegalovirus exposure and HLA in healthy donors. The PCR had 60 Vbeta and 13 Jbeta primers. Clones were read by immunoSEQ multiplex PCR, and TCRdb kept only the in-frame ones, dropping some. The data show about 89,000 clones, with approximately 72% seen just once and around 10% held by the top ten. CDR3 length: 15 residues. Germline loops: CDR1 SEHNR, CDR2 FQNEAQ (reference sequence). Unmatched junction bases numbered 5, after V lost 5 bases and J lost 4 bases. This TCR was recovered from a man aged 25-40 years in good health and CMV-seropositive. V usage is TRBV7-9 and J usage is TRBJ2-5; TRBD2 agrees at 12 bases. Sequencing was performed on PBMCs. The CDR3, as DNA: TGTGCCAGCAGCACGACTAGCGGGGGTACAGAGACCCAGTACTTC. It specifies CASSTTSGGTETQYF.